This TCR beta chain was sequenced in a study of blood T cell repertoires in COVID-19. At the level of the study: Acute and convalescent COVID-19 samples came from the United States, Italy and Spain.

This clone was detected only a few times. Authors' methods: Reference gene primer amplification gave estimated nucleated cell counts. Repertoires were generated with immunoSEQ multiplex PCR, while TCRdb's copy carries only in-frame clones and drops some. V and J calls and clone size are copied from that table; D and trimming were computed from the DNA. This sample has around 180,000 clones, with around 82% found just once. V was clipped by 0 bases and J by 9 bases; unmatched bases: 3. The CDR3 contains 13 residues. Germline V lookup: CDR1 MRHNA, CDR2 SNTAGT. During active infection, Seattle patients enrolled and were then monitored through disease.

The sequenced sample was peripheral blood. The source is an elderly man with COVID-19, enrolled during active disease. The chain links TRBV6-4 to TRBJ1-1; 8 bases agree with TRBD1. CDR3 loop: CASSDSRGRKAFF. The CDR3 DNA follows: TGTGCCAGCAGTGACTCCAGGGGGCGCAAAGCTTTCTTT.